This T cell receptor beta chain was sequenced during a study of a mutant IDH1 vaccine in newly diagnosed glioma. Turning to the study itself: Eight vaccinations were given in weeks 1, 3, 5, 7, 11, 15, 19 and 23. Vaccine dosing followed radiotherapy by 4-6 weeks, or accompanied temozolomide cycles.

Findings and caveats of the study: Variations in leading peripheral T cell clonotypes appeared to have no connection with pseudoprogression. Induction of immune responses by the vaccine occurred in roughly 93% of patients.

About this clone itself: Its antigen is not known.

The assay was immunoSEQ multiplex PCR, and TCRdb's table has in-frame clones only and misses some. The sample contains roughly 40,000 clones, approximately 89% of which appear only once. This CDR3 comprises 12 residues. Germline CDR1 and CDR2: SNHLY and FYNNEI. Trimming stripped 4 bases from V and 9 bases from J, with 7 bases between. The time point denotes: week 23, last vaccination. Doses consisted of 300 ug of mutant IDH1 20-mer peptide each, paired with topical imiquimod. The clonotype originates from a man aged 50 to 59 with glioma. The gene calls are TRBV2 and TRBJ1-6; D not certain. Here the sequenced sample was PBMCs, taken from a glioma patient whose treatment included an IDH1 peptide vaccine. DNA for the CDR3: TGTGCCAGCAGTGGGGAGGGTTCACCCCTCCACTTT. As protein: CASSGEGSPLHF. Full variable domain (missing parts from reference TRBV2 and TRBJ1-6): EPEVTQTPSHQVTQMGQEVILRCVPISNHLYFYWYRQILGQKVEFLVSFYNNEISEKSEIFDDQFSVERPDGSNFTLKIRSTKLEDSAMYFCASSGEGSPLHFGNGTRLTVT.